These 26 T cell receptor beta chains were all obtained from the same sample, sequenced in a study of blood T cell repertoires in COVID-19 (TCRdb year 2020). Libraries were made using the immunoSEQ multiplex PCR assay. TCRdb holds this immuneACCESS table with in-frame rearrangements only. Some clones are missing; in checked studies, unresolved V genes explain under half, and the rest has no known cause. The sample yields approximately 170,000 clones; approximately 90% were counted once. The top ten constitute approximately 2% of the sample. Sequencing was carried out using peripheral blood. Every receptor here comes from a man aged 45-65 years who had recovered from COVID-19.

This chain links TRBV5-1 with TRBJ2-7; the match to TRBD1 covers 7 bases. The trim removed 4 bases at V and 5 bases at J, leaving 9 bases unmatched. The CDR3 is 14 amino acids. Germline V CDR1 and CDR2: SGHRS, YFSETQ. The CDR3 reads CASSGWGQYDEQYF. The CDR3 DNA sequence: TGCGCCAGCAGCGGGTGGGGACAGTACGACGAGCAGTACTTC.

In DNA form, the CDR3 reads TGTGCCAGCAGCCCCGGGACAGGCTACTACGAGCAGTACTTC. Encoded protein: CASSPGTGYYEQYF. This rearrangement joins TRBV11-2 to TRBJ2-7, with 8 bases fitting TRBD1. The V gene end was trimmed by 5 bases and the J gene end by 3 bases; junction bases not matched to a gene: 6. CDR3 size: 14 residues. The germline V gene encodes CDR1 SGHAT and CDR2 FQNNGV. Full variable domain (remainder filled in from reference TRBV11-2 and TRBJ2-7): EAGVAQSPRYKIIEKRQSVAFWCNPISGHATLYWYQQILGQGPKLLIQFQNNGVVDDSQLPKDRFSAERLKGVDSTLKIQPAKLEDSAVYLCASSPGTGYYEQYFGPGTRLTVT.

The chain uses TRBV29-1 and TRBJ2-7; possible D gene TRBD2, 7 bases. The germline gives CDR1 SQVTM, CDR2 ANQGSEA. Trimming cost V 3 bases and J 2 bases, with 20 bases left between them. The CDR3 extends over 16 amino acids. The CDR3 coding sequence is TGCAGCGTTGATTTACCGACGGCGGGGGCCCCCTACGAGCAGTACTTC. Protein product: CSVDLPTAGAPYEQYF.

This chain uses TRBV6-5 with TRBJ1-4, with D unclear. V dropped 10 bases and J dropped 4 bases, with 13 bases sitting between them. CDR1 and CDR2 from the germline V gene are MNHEY and SVGAGI. This CDR3 is built from 13 residues. The CDR3 region has the DNA TGTGCCACCCCTAGCGGGATTAATGAAAAACTGTTTTTT. The encoded protein is CATPSGINEKLFF.

The rearrangement joins TRBV7-9 to TRBJ2-5; 9 bases align to TRBD1. This CDR3 contains 15 residues. Germline V CDR1 and CDR2: SEHNR, FQNEAQ (reference sequence). Trimming cost V 1 base and J 2 bases; bases outside gene matches: 2. CDR3 DNA sequence: TGTGCCAGCAGCTTAGGGGACAGGGTACAAGAGACCCAGTACTTC. Protein product: CASSLGDRVQETQYF.

The chain recombines TRBV3-1 (or the pseudogene TRBV3-2) with TRBJ2-1; 8 positions agree with TRBD2. The CDR3 has 15 amino acids. Germline assignment: CDR1 LGHDT and CDR2 YNNKEL (reference sequence). V shed 0 bases, J shed 6 bases, and the junction held 4 bases outside the gene matches. DNA for the CDR3: TGTGCCAGCAGCCAAGAAGCGGGAGTTAGCAATGAGCAGTTCTTC. It encodes CASSQEAGVSNEQFF.

The chain links TRBV6-1 to TRBJ2-7, with 7 bases that match TRBD1. V dropped 2 bases and J dropped 0; count of bases not matched to a gene: 4. Germline V gene lookup returns CDR1 MNHNS and CDR2 SASEGT. The CDR3 covers 15 residues. The DNA of the CDR3 is TGTGCCAGCAGTGAACCCGGACAGGCCTCCTACGAGCAGTACTTC. Protein sequence: CASSEPGQASYEQYF.

This clone has only a few counts. The V call is TRBV5-4, the J call TRBJ1-3; TRBD1 agrees at 10 bases. The CDR3 sequence is 16 residues long. Germline assignment: CDR1 SGHNT and CDR2 YYREEE (reference sequence). V lost 4 bases, J lost 4 bases, and 8 bases stayed unmatched. In DNA, the CDR3 is TGTGCCAGCAGCGGAAGACAGGGGGCCGGGGGAAACACCATATATTTT. It yields the protein CASSGRQGAGGNTIYF.

CDR3 protein: CASLPTEFTDTQYF. CDR3 bases: TGTGCCAGCTTACCGACAGAGTTCACAGATACGCAGTATTTT. J is TRBJ2-3 and V is TRBV11-2, with D possibly being TRBD1 (5 bases). The V end lost 8 bases, the J end lost 2 bases, and 14 bases lay between the germline ends. The CDR3 consists of 14 residues. Germline assignment: CDR1 SGHAT and CDR2 FQNNGV.

The chain links TRBV9 to TRBJ2-1, with D possibly TRBD2 on 5 matching bases. V was shortened by 0 bases and J by 3 bases, with 7 bases between the two germline ends. The CDR3 runs 14 residues. CDR1 and CDR2 (germline): SGDLS, YYNGEE. The CDR3 DNA reads as TGTGCCAGCAGCGTAGGCACTAGCTACAATGAGCAGTTCTTC. The encoded protein is CASSVGTSYNEQFF. Drawing the rest from reference TRBV9 and TRBJ2-1, the complete variable domain is DSGVTQTPKHLITATGQRVTLRCSPRSGDLSVYWYQQSLDQGLQFLIQYYNGEERAKGNILERFSAQQFPDLHSELNLSSLELGDSALYFCASSVGTSYNEQFFGPGTRLTVL.

The chain couples TRBV6-5 to TRBJ2-1, with 9 bases that match TRBD1. The V and J ends lost 2 bases and 2 bases, in that order; junction bases with no gene match: 1. This CDR3 contains 15 residues. From germline, CDR1 is MNHEY and CDR2 SVGAGI. The CDR3 DNA follows: TGTGCCAGCAGTTACCGGGACAGGGCCTACAATGAGCAGTTCTTC. It encodes CASSYRDRAYNEQFF.

This clone showed up just once. The chain carries TRBV6-5 and TRBJ2-7, with D unresolved. This CDR3 region has 14 residues. Germline assignment: CDR1 MNHEY and CDR2 SVGAGI. Trimming removed 0 bases from V and 2 bases from J, with 8 bases in between. CDR3 region: CASSYSRIPYEQYF. Here the CDR3 DNA reads TGTGCCAGCAGTTACTCCAGGATACCCTACGAGCAGTACTTC.

This clone has a single count. The chain uses TRBV9 and TRBJ2-3; 12 bases align to TRBD2. Germline V gives CDR1 SGDLS, CDR2 YYNGEE. This CDR3 is 16 amino acids long. Trimming at V came to 0 bases and at J to 4 bases, leaving 3 bases not matched to a gene. CDR3 loop: CASSVEASGGADTQYF. CDR3 nucleotides: TGTGCCAGCAGCGTAGAGGCTAGCGGGGGGGCAGATACGCAGTATTTT.

The sample holds one count of this clone. The chain combines TRBV7-2 with TRBJ1-6, with a tentative D call TRBD1 (6 bases). The V gene lost 4 bases and the J gene lost 10 bases, with 14 bases spanning the gap. The germline gives CDR1 SGHTA, CDR2 FQGNSA. The length of the CDR3 is 14 residues. The CDR3 spells CASSSPGAGSPLHF. The CDR3 region has the DNA TGTGCCAGCAGCTCCCCAGGGGCGGGCTCACCCCTCCACTTT.

The chain recombines TRBV2 with TRBJ2-7, with D uncertain. This CDR3 is built from 12 residues. Germline CDR1 reads SNHLY; CDR2 reads FYNNEI. V gave up 5 bases and J gave up 5 bases, with 10 bases separating them. CDR3 sequence reads: CASSPRFHEQYF. The CDR3 DNA is TGTGCCAGCAGTCCCAGGTTCCACGAGCAGTACTTC.

The chain carries TRBV7-9 and TRBJ1-2; D is unresolved. Trimming pared 4 bases from V and 3 bases from J, leaving 9 bases between. The germline V gene has CDR1 SEHNR and CDR2 FQNEAQ (reference sequence). The length of the CDR3 is 13 residues. The CDR3 bases are TGTGCCAGCAGCTCCGGGGTCTACTATGGCTACACCTTC. Encoded protein: CASSSGVYYGYTF.

The rearrangement joins TRBV5-4 to TRBJ1-1; D perhaps matches TRBD1 (6 bases). Germline-derived CDR1 and CDR2 are SGHNT and YYREEE (reference sequence). Deletions cut 5 bases from V and 1 base from J, with 15 bases between. The CDR3 totals 15 residues. CDR3 bases: TGTGCCAGCAGGATGGATTTACAGGGGAACACTGAAGCTTTCTTT. Amino acids: CASRMDLQGNTEAFF.

The rearrangement uses TRBV27 and TRBJ1-1; 7 nucleotides agree with TRBD1. The germline CDR1 and CDR2 sequences are MNHEY and SMNVEV (reference sequence). V lost 5 bases to trimming and J lost 0 bases; unmatched junction nucleotides: 9. There are 16 residues in the CDR3. The CDR3 region has the DNA TGTGCCAGCAGTCCATCCTTCCAGGGGGTGAACACTGAAGCTTTCTTT. It is translated as CASSPSFQGVNTEAFF.

The chain recombines TRBV7-2 with TRBJ2-5; 11 positions agree with TRBD2. Losses at the gene ends were 4 bases for V and 4 bases for J; bases not matched to a gene: 2. Looked up from germline, CDR1 is SGHTA and CDR2 is FQGNSA. This CDR3 comprises 14 residues. For the CDR3, the DNA is TGTGCCAGCAGCTATAGCGGGAGGGGAGAGACCCAGTACTTC. It codes for CASSYSGRGETQYF.

The V call is TRBV5-4, the J call TRBJ2-1; 11 nucleotides align to TRBD2. This CDR3 has 17 residues. Germline CDR1 reads SGHNT; CDR2 reads YYREEE (reference sequence). With V trimmed by 4 bases and J by 9 bases, 15 bases remained unmatched. CDR3 region: CASSPIIAGGYLGEQFF. In DNA, the CDR3 is TGTGCCAGCAGCCCAATTATAGCGGGAGGGTACTTGGGTGAGCAGTTCTTC.

The chain combines TRBV7-6 with TRBJ2-1, with D tentatively TRBD2 (5 bases). From germline, CDR1 is SGHVS and CDR2 FNYEAQ. V was cut by 5 bases and J by 10 bases, with 9 bases left in between. The CDR3 totals 11 residues. CDR3 residues: CASSTLGEQFF. The DNA of the CDR3 is TGTGCCAGCAGCACACTAGGGGAGCAGTTCTTC.

The gene calls are TRBV6-5 and TRBJ2-7, with 10 bases aligning to TRBD1. V was pared by 5 bases and J by 3 bases, with 7 bases of the junction left unmatched. The CDR3 spans 15 residues. Germline lookup yields CDR1 MNHEY and CDR2 SVGAGI. Written as DNA, the CDR3 is TGTGCCAGCAGTACCCGACAGGGGGCGAGCTACGAGCAGTACTTC. Amino acids: CASSTRQGASYEQYF.

The rearrangement joins TRBV7-3 to TRBJ2-7; 8 bases are shared with TRBD1. This CDR3 contains 18 residues. After removal of 5 bases from V and 1 base from J, the junction contained 16 bases not matched to a gene. Germline V lookup: CDR1 SGHTA, CDR2 FQGTGA. CDR3 loop: CASSNGIGDRGTSYEQYF. The CDR3 DNA reads TGTGCCAGCAGCAATGGGATCGGAGACAGGGGTACTTCCTACGAGCAGTACTTC.

This chain uses TRBV2 with TRBJ2-7, with a weak D call TRBD2 (5 bases). CDR1 SNHLY and CDR2 FYNNEI come from the germline V gene. Trimming cost V 5 bases and J 3 bases, with 11 bases left between them. The CDR3 has 13 amino acids. The CDR3 loop is CASSLGGGYEQYF. The CDR3 DNA is TGTGCCAGCAGTCTAGGAGGAGGCTACGAGCAGTACTTC.

This chain uses TRBV5-1 with TRBJ2-1, with D perhaps TRBD1 (6 bases). Germline lookup yields CDR1 SGHRS and CDR2 YFSETQ. The CDR3 sequence is 14 residues long. V was trimmed by 3 bases and J by 6 bases, leaving 13 bases between them. CDR3 residues: CASSYGGGGNEQFF. The DNA of the CDR3 is TGCGCCAGCAGCTATGGGGGCGGCGGCAATGAGCAGTTCTTC.

This chain links TRBV9 with TRBJ2-6, with 8 bases fitting TRBD1. The CDR3 has 17 residues. CDR1 and CDR2 (germline): SGDLS, YYNGEE. Trimming at V came to 3 bases and at J to 4 bases, leaving 9 bases not matched to a gene. The CDR3 spells CASSGRDRIRGANVLTF. The CDR3 nucleotides read TGTGCCAGCAGCGGCCGGGACAGGATTCGAGGGGCCAACGTCCTGACTTTC.